The source of this T cell receptor (beta chain) is a study of blood T cells in healthy people across ages. Together with a sample-barcoded 5' primer, a J-beta primer mix was included in a second PCR lasting about 7 to 12 cycles. Each TCR beta cDNA got a 12-nucleotide random molecular identifier. From each sample, at least 2.5 million paired-end reads containing CDR3 were obtained. TCRdb re-analysed the 5' RACE reads in MiXCR, keeping a single row per CDR3 protein. The sample yields approximately 690,000 distinct CDR3 sequences, 40% to 45% seen once. The V gene's germline CDR1 is MDHEN and CDR2 SYDVKM. This CDR3 is 14 amino acids long. Between the trimmed V and J ends, which lost 3 bases and 2 bases, there was a span of 10 bases. Overall study results and limits: A conclusive naive versus antigen-experienced comparison was prevented by the unsorted PBMCs.

This clonotype has at least ten counts. Its antigen is unknown. The gene calls are TRBV28 and TRBJ2-5; D not resolved. The sample taken for sequencing was blood. The TCR sequence derives from a man older than 75 in good health. CDR3 nucleotides: TGTGCCAGCAGTTTGAGTAGCTTTCAAGAGACCCAGTACTTC. Protein: CASSLSSFQETQYF.